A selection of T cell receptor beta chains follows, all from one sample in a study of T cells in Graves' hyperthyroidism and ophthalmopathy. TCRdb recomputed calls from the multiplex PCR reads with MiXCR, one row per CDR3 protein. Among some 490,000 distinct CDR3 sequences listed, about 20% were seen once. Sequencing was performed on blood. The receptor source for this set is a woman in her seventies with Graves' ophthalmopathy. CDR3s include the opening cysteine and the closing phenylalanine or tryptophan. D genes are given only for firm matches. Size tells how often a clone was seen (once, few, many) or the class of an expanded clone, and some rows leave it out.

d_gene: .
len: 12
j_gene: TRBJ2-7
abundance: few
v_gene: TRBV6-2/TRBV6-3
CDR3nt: TGTGCCAGCAGTTACATGGCCATCGAGCAGTACTTC
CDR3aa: CASSYMAIEQYF

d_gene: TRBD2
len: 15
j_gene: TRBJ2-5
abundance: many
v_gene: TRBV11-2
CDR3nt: TGTGCCAGCAGCTCCGGGACTACCACCCAAGAGACCCAGTACTTC
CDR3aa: CASSSGTTTQETQYF

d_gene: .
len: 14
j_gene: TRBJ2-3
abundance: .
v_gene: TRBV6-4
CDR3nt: TGTGCCAGCATGTGGGGTCCTAGCACAGATACGCAGTATTTT
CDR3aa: CASMWGPSTDTQYF

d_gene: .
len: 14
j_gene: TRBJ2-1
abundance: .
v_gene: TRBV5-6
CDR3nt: TGTGCCAGCAGCTTGGCCGGGGAGAAAGGGGAGCAGTTCTTC
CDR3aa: CASSLAGEKGEQFF

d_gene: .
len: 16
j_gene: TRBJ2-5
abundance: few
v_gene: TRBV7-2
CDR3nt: TGTGCCAGCAGCTTATGGGGCAGGGGAAGCGGGGAGACCCAGTACTTC
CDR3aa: CASSLWGRGSGETQYF

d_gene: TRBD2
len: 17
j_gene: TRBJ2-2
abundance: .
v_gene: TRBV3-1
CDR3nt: TGTGCCAGCAGCCGACTAGCGGGAGCACCGAACACCGGGGAGCTGTTTTTT
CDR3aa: CASSRLAGAPNTGELFF

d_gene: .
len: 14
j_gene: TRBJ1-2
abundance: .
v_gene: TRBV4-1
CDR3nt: TGCGCCAGCAGCCCTAAGGGGACGGAATATGGCTACACCTTC
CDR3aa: CASSPKGTEYGYTF

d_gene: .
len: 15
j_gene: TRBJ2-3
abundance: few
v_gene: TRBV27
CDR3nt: TGTGCCAGCAGTAACCGACAGGCTAGCACAGATACGCAGTATTTT
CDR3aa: CASSNRQASTDTQYF

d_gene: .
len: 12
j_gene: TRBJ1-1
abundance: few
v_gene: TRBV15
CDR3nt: TGTGCCACCGAGGCGGTGAACACTGAAGCTTTCTTT
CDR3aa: CATEAVNTEAFF

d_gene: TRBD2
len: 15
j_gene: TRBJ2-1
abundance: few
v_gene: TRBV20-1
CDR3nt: TGCAGTGCTAGAGATCTAGCGGGAGGGAGAGATGAGCAGTTCTTC
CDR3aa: CSARDLAGGRDEQFF

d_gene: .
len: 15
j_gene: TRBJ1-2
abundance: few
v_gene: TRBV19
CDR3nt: TGTGCCAGTAGTATAGCGGGGACGTACGGCTATGGCTACACCTTC
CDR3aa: CASSIAGTYGYGYTF

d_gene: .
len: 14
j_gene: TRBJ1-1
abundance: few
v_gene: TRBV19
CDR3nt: TGTGCCAGTAGGGACCCGGGACTGAACACTGAAGCTTTCTTT
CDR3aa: CASRDPGLNTEAFF

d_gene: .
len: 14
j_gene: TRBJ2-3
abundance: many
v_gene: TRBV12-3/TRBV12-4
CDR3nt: TGTGCCAGCAGTTTACGAGGTGGCACAGATACGCAGTATTTT
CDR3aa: CASSLRGGTDTQYF

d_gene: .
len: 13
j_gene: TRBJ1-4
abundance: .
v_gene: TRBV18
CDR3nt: TGTGCCAGCTCACCATTGGGAGGGGAAAAACTGTTTTTT
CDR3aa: CASSPLGGEKLFF

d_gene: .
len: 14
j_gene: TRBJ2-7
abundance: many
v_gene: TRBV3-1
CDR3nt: TGTGCCAGCAGCCAAGGGACATTGAACTACGAGCAGTACTTC
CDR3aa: CASSQGTLNYEQYF

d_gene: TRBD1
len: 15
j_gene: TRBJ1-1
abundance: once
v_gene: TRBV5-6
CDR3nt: TGTGCCAGCAGCTTTCTTACAGGGGGGGACACTGAAGCTTTCTTT
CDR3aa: CASSFLTGGDTEAFF

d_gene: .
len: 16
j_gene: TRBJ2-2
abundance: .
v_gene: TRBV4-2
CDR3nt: TGTGCCAGCAGCCCAGGTCGTTTAGGGGCGACCGGGGAGCTGTTTTTT
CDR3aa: CASSPGRLGATGELFF

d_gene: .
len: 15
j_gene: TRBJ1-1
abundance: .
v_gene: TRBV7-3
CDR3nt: TGTGCCAGCAGGTCTTACGGCCCCCCCGGGACTGAAGCTTTCTTT
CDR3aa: CASRSYGPPGTEAFF

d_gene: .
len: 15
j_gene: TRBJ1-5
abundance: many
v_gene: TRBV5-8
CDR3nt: TGTGCCAGCAGCTTGGAATTGTATAGCAATCAGCCCCAGCATTTT
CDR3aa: CASSLELYSNQPQHF

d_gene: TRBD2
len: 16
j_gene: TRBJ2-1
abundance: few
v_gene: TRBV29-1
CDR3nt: TGCAGCGTTGAAGGTAGCGGGAGGATTTCGAACAATGAGCAGTTCTTC
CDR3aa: CSVEGSGRISNNEQFF

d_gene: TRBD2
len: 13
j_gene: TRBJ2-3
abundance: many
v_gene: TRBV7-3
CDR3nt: TGTGCCAGCAGCAGCGGGAGCGCAGATACGCAGTATTTT
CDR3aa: CASSSGSADTQYF

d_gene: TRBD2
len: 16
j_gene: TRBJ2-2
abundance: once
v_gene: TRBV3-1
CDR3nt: TGTGCCAGCAGCCCACATGGACTAGCGGGCACCGGGGAGCTGTTTTTT
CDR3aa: CASSPHGLAGTGELFF

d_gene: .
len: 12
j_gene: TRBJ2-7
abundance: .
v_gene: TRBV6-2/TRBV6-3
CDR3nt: TGTGCCAGCAGTGACCGTTATTACGAGCAGTACTTC
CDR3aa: CASSDRYYEQYF

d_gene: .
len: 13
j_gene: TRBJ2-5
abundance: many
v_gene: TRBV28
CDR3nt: TGTGCCAGCAGTTCAGGAGGAAGAGAGACCCAGTACTTC
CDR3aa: CASSSGGRETQYF